This T cell receptor (beta chain) was recorded in a study of identical twins. Overall study results and limits: Invariant populations such as MAIT and iNKT cells could partly muddle zero-insertion analyses. The analysis was cross-sectional rather than longitudinal within donors.

One entry per CDR3 protein, called by TCRdb with MiXCR from the 5' RACE reads. Of roughly 230,000 distinct CDR3 sequences in the sample, 6.5% to 9.5% were seen once. This clonotype was counted only a few times. Antigen unknown. Germline V gene sequence: CDR1 SQVTM, CDR2 ANQGSEA. The germline V and J ends were trimmed by 4 bases and 0 bases, with 28 bases remaining between them. This CDR3 has 21 amino acids. The same specimen was also included in a second study, on yellow fever vaccine responses in identical twins.

The sequence derives from a woman aged 18 to 35 in good health. V and J are TRBV29-1 and TRBJ2-6, with D tentatively TRBD2 (7 bases). The sequenced sample consisted of CD8+ T cells sorted from blood. CDR3 sequence reads: CSVVGVASGGPYSSGANVLTF. The CDR3 nucleotides are TGCAGCGTTGTAGGGGTCGCTTCGGGGGGCCCTTACTCCTCTGGGGCCAACGTCCTGACTTTC.